Each of the 26 T cell receptor beta chains below was sequenced from the same sample in a study of OX40 agonist ivuxolimab in advanced cancers. Data came from immunoSEQ multiplex PCR; TCRdb stores just in-frame clones and leaves some out. The sample carries 50,000 to 65,000 clones, 75% to 85% recorded once. Sequenced here: CD4+ or CD8+ T cells sorted from blood, sampled in a trial of the OX40 agonist ivuxolimab. The receptors here all came from an adult with an advanced solid tumor such as melanoma, head and neck, liver or kidney cancer.

This clone was detected only a few times. The chain carries TRBV19 and TRBJ1-5; tentatively, D is TRBD1 (5 bases). The CDR3 runs to 15 residues. Germline V gene lookup returns CDR1 LNHDA and CDR2 SQIVND (reference sequence). V dropped 7 bases and J dropped 0 bases, with 13 bases sitting between them. CDR3 bases: TGTGCCAGTACATGGGGGTTCAATAGCAATCAGCCCCAGCATTTT. Translation: CASTWGFNSNQPQHF.

CDR3 DNA: TGCGCCAGCAAGCAGGGTGGTAGAGGCCTGAACACTGAAGCTTTCTTT. It yields the protein CASKQGGRGLNTEAFF. V gene TRBV10-2 combines with J gene TRBJ1-1; D is perhaps TRBD1 (5 bases). The CDR3 runs 16 residues. The V and J ends lost 7 bases and 0 bases respectively, with 18 bases between them. Per the germline V gene, CDR1 is WSHSY and CDR2 is SAAADI.

The CDR3 region has the DNA TGCGCCAGCAGTATCAGTACGTCCTACGAGCAGTACTTC. It codes for CASSISTSYEQYF. This rearrangement joins TRBV10-2 to TRBJ2-7; D unresolved. V was clipped by 5 bases and J by 1 base, with 9 bases between them. The CDR3 loop spans 13 amino acids. CDR1 and CDR2 from the germline V gene are WSHSY and SAAADI.

V is TRBV5-1 and J is TRBJ1-6; D call uncertain. Germline values: CDR1 SGHRS, CDR2 YFSETQ. CDR3 length equals 13 residues. The V gene lost 0 bases and the J gene lost 10 bases, with 8 bases spanning the gap. In nucleotides, the CDR3 is TGCGCCAGCAGCTTGGATGTGGGCTCACCCCTCCACTTT. This gives the protein CASSLDVGSPLHF. Together with reference TRBV5-1 and TRBJ1-6, the CDR3 gives the full variable domain: KAGVTQTPRYLIKTRGQQVTLSCSPISGHRSVSWYQQTPGQGLQFLFEYFSETQRNKGNFPGRFSGRQFSNSRSEMNVSTLELGDSALYLCASSLDVGSPLHFGNGTRLTVT.

The table lists this clone with a few counts. The chain couples TRBV5-1 to TRBJ2-5, with 10 bases aligning to TRBD2. The CDR3 sequence is 16 residues long. Germline CDR1 and CDR2: SGHRS and YFSETQ. V lost 2 bases to trimming and J lost 4 bases; unmatched junction nucleotides: 8. Here the CDR3 reads CASSLKERGGGETQYF. The CDR3 DNA reads TGCGCCAGCAGCTTAAAGGAGCGGGGGGGCGGAGAGACCCAGTACTTC.

This chain joins TRBV28 and TRBJ2-7, with 7 bases fitting TRBD1. This CDR3 contains 16 residues. From germline, CDR1 is MDHEN and CDR2 SYDVKM. Trimming at V came to 3 bases and at J to 2 bases, leaving 10 bases not matched to a gene. CDR3 sequence: CASSFLGQAQPYEQYF. In DNA, the CDR3 is TGTGCCAGCAGTTTCCTCGGACAGGCCCAGCCCTACGAGCAGTACTTC.

With regard to this clone: One base away lies a much larger clone, so this may be a sequencing read error. The J gene is TRBJ2-3, the V gene TRBV15; D ambiguous. In germline, CDR1 is LNHNV, CDR2 YYDKDF (reference sequence). This CDR3 has 17 amino acids. In nucleotides, the CDR3 is TGTGCCACCAGCAGAGATAGGGCGGCTAGTAGCACAGATGCGCAGTATTTT. Protein product: CATSRDRAASSTDAQYF.

The chain is built from TRBV14 and TRBJ2-1, with D unresolved. Germline V CDR1 and CDR2: SGHDN, FVKESK. The CDR3 contains 17 residues. The germline V and J ends were trimmed by 0 bases and 8 bases, with 20 bases remaining between them. The CDR3 DNA reads as TGTGCCAGCAGCCAAGATCGACCCGGCTCCGGACGGGATGAGCAGTTCTTC. Protein sequence: CASSQDRPGSGRDEQFF. Using reference TRBV14 and TRBJ2-1 for the parts outside the CDR3, the full variable domain is EAGVTQFPSHSVIEKGQTVTLRCDPISGHDNLYWYRRVMGKEIKFLLHFVKESKQDESGMPNNRFLAERTGGTYSTLKVQPAELEDSGVYFCASSQDRPGSGRDEQFFGPGTRLTVL.

This sequence joins TRBV6-1 and TRBJ1-1; no reliable D call. V was cut by 4 bases and J by 1 base, with 13 bases left in between. The germline CDR1 and CDR2 sequences are MNHNS and SASEGT. This CDR3 is 15 amino acids long. CDR3 protein: CASSGNGLRNTEAFF. CDR3 coding DNA: TGTGCCAGCAGTGGTAACGGGCTTCGGAACACTGAAGCTTTCTTT.

The V and J genes are TRBV11-3 and TRBJ2-7; tentatively, D is TRBD2 (5 bases). Germline V gene lookup returns CDR1 SGHNT and CDR2 YENEEA. The CDR3 is made up of 14 amino acids. Trimming removed 5 bases from V and 2 bases from J, with 13 bases in between. Written as DNA, the CDR3 is TGTGCCAGCAGCGATGCCGGGAAACCCTACGAGCAGTACTTC. This encodes CASSDAGKPYEQYF.

The chain carries TRBV19 and TRBJ1-6; 9 positions match TRBD1. The trim removed 3 bases at V and 5 bases at J, leaving 2 bases unmatched. Germline V CDR1 and CDR2: LNHDA, SQIVND (reference sequence). There are 15 residues in the CDR3. The DNA for the CDR3 is TGTGCCAGTAGTATGGGACAGGGAGATAATTCACCCCTCCACTTT. Residues: CASSMGQGDNSPLHF.

This clone was recorded a few times. The chain combines TRBV19 with TRBJ1-2; D remains unclear. V shed 6 bases and J shed 4 bases, with 6 bases lying between them. The CDR3 has 11 residues. Germline V gives CDR1 LNHDA, CDR2 SQIVND (reference sequence). This CDR3 reads CASSVGYGYTF. The CDR3 coding sequence is TGTGCCAGTAGCGTGGGCTATGGCTACACCTTC.

A single count supports this clone. In DNA form, the CDR3 reads TGCGCCAGCAGCCTCCTCTTAGCGGGGGGATACGAGCAGTACTTC. Translating it yields CASSLLLAGGYEQYF. The J gene is TRBJ2-7, the V gene TRBV4-1; TRBD2 agrees at 10 bases. CDR3 length equals 15 residues. Per the germline V gene, CDR1 is MGHRA and CDR2 is YSYEKL. J was trimmed by 4 bases and V by 4 bases; bases with no gene match: 7.

The DNA of the CDR3 is TGTGCCAGCGGAAGGCGCAATCAGCCCCAGCATTTT. As protein: CASGRRNQPQHF. V and J are TRBV5-6 and TRBJ1-5; D is unresolved. The CDR3 totals 12 residues. CDR1 is SGHDT, CDR2 YYEEEE, per germline. V dropped 7 bases and J dropped 2 bases, with 7 bases sitting between them. Using reference TRBV5-6 and TRBJ1-5 for the parts outside the CDR3, the full variable domain is DAGVTQSPTHLIKTRGQQVTLRCSPKSGHDTVSWYQQALGQGPQFIFQYYEEEERQRGNFPDRFSGHQFPNYSSELNVNALLLGDSALYLCASGRRNQPQHFGDGTRLSIL.

This rearrangement joins TRBV28 to TRBJ1-1, with D tentatively TRBD1 (6 bases). Trimming removed 2 bases at V and 4 bases at J, with 14 bases between. From germline, CDR1 is MDHEN and CDR2 SYDVKM. The CDR3 totals 15 residues. The CDR3 sequence: CASSLGGGGGTEAFF. The CDR3 bases are TGTGCCAGCAGTTTAGGGGGGGGCGGCGGCACTGAAGCTTTCTTT.

A word on this clone: Sequence at one end of the junction differs from germline and may be a read error. The chain carries TRBV11-2 and TRBJ2-2; no reliable D call. CDR1 is SGHAT and CDR2 is FQNNGV in the germline V gene. The CDR3 length is 12 residues. DNA for the CDR3: TGTGCCAGCAGCTTAGATTCTAGGCACGCAAGTTTT. It translates to CASSLDSRHASF.

The chain links TRBV4-2 to TRBJ2-1; 9 bases line up with TRBD2. Germline-derived CDR1 and CDR2 are LGHNA and YNFKEQ. Germline trimming cut 2 bases from V and 12 bases from J; bases unmatched to any gene: 11. This CDR3 comprises 15 residues. The CDR3 coding sequence is TGTGCCAGCAGCCAACCGACTAGCGGTCCCCCATGGCAGTTCTTC. Its translation: CASSQPTSGPPWQFF.

The CDR3 region is CASSVDGAKSYEQYF. The CDR3 nucleotides are TGTGCCAGCAGCGTAGACGGAGCTAAATCCTACGAGCAGTACTTC. The V call is TRBV9, the J call TRBJ2-7; D gene ambiguous. Between the trimmed V and J ends, which lost 0 bases and 1 base, there was a span of 11 bases. The germline V gene encodes CDR1 SGDLS and CDR2 YYNGEE. This CDR3 has 15 amino acids.

This chain links TRBV5-6 with TRBJ1-1, with D maybe TRBD1 (5 bases). Between the trimmed V and J ends, which lost 0 bases and 1 base, there was a span of 7 bases. The CDR3 totals 14 residues. Per the germline V gene, CDR1 is SGHDT and CDR2 is YYEEEE. The CDR3 loop is CASSLEDRNTEAFF. In DNA, the CDR3 is TGTGCCAGCAGCTTGGAAGACAGGAACACTGAAGCTTTCTTT.

The chain carries TRBV11-3 and TRBJ1-6, with D tentatively TRBD1 (6 bases). The CDR3 is made up of 18 amino acids. Trimming stripped 5 bases from V and 3 bases from J, with 20 bases between. Germline assignment: CDR1 SGHNT and CDR2 YENEEA. DNA for the CDR3: TGTGCCAGCAGCCCATTCCCCGGGGGGACAAACTATAATTCACCCCTCCACTTT. It encodes CASSPFPGGTNYNSPLHF.

The V gene is TRBV19, the J gene TRBJ1-2; weak D call: TRBD1 (5 bases). Germline CDR1 LNHDA, CDR2 SQIVND (reference sequence). This CDR3 has 14 residues. V lost 5 bases to trimming and J lost 5 bases, with 15 bases between them. CDR3 loop: CASSGTSAPYGYTF. CDR3 coding DNA: TGTGCCAGTAGTGGGACGTCCGCTCCTTATGGCTACACCTTC. The full variable domain, completed using reference TRBV19 and TRBJ1-2, is DGGITQSPKYLFRKEGQNVTLSCEQNLNHDAMYWYRQDPGQGLRLIYYSQIVNDFQKGDIAEGYSVSREKKESFPLTVTSAQKNPTAFYLCASSGTSAPYGYTFGSGTRLTVV.

The chain links TRBV13 to TRBJ2-1; perhaps TRBD2 as D (6 bases). The V and J ends lost 2 bases and 1 base respectively, with 12 bases between them. The CDR3 runs 16 residues. Germline loops: CDR1 PRHDT, CDR2 FYEKMQ (reference sequence). CDR3 residues: CASSLPKAGSYNEQFF. CDR3 DNA: TGTGCCAGCAGCTTACCCAAGGCGGGGTCCTACAATGAGCAGTTCTTC.

J is TRBJ2-3 and V is TRBV5-4; the D is unclear. This CDR3 comprises 14 residues. Germline V lookup: CDR1 SGHNT, CDR2 YYREEE (reference sequence). The V end lost 3 bases, the J end lost 6 bases, and 14 bases lay between the germline ends. Written as DNA, the CDR3 is TGTGCCAGCAGCTCCCGGGCCGAGCCTGATACGCAGTATTTT. Translated: CASSSRAEPDTQYF.

A note on this clone: Mismatch with germline at one junction end may stem from a read error. V usage is TRBV5-1 and J usage is TRBJ2-7; 12 positions agree with TRBD1. Germline assignment: CDR1 SGHRS and CDR2 YFSETQ. This CDR3 has 13 residues. As DNA, the CDR3 is TGCGCCAGCAGCACGGGGACAGGGGGCGTCCGGAACTTC. Translation: CASSTGTGGVRNF.

This chain connects TRBV20-1 to TRBJ1-1, with D hard to call. This CDR3 comprises 10 residues. The germline V gene has CDR1 DFQATT and CDR2 SNEGSKA (reference sequence). The V and J ends lost 1 base and 10 bases respectively, with 7 bases between them. DNA for the CDR3: TGCAGTGCTAGAGCGGCAACAGCTTTCTTT. As protein: CSARAATAFF.

The chain employs TRBV2 and TRBJ1-2; D perhaps matches TRBD1 (5 bases). Germline-derived CDR1 and CDR2 are SNHLY and FYNNEI. V lost 4 bases and J 8 bases, leaving 11 bases between the germline ends. The length of the CDR3 is 12 residues. The CDR3 nucleotides read TGTGCCAGCAGTGGGCGACCAGGGGGCTACACCTTC. This sequence encodes CASSGRPGGYTF.